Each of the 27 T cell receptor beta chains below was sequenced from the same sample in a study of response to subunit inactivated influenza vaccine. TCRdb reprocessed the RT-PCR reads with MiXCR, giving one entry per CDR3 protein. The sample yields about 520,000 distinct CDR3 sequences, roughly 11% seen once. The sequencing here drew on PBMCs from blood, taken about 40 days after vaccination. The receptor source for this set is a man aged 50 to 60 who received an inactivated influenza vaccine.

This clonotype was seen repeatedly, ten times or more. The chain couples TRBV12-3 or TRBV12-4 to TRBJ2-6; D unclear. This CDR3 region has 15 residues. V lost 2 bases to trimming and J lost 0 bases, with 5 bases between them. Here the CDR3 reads CASSLLSSGANVLTF. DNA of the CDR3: TGTGCCAGCAGTTTACTAAGCTCTGGGGCCAACGTCCTGACTTTC.

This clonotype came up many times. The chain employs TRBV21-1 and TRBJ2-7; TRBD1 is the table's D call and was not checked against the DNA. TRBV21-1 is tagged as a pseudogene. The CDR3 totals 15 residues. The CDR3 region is CASSFRQVNSYEQYF. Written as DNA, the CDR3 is TGTGCCAGCAGCTTCCGACAGGTCAATTCCTACGAGCAGTACTTC.

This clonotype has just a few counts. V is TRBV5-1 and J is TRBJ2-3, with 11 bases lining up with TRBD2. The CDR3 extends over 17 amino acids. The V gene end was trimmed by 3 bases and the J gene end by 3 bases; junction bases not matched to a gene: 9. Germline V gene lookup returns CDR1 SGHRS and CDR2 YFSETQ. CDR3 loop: CASSSVPLAGGTDTQYF. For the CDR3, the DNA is TGCGCCAGCAGCTCAGTCCCTCTAGCGGGGGGAACAGATACGCAGTATTTT.

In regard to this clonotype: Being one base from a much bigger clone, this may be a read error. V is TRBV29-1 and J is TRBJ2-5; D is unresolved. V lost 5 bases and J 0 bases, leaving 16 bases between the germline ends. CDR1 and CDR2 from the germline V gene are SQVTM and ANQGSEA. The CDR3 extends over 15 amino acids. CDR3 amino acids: CSVLPRTDHQETQYF. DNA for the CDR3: TGCAGCGTTCTGCCACGGACGGATCACCAAGAGACCCAGTACTTC.

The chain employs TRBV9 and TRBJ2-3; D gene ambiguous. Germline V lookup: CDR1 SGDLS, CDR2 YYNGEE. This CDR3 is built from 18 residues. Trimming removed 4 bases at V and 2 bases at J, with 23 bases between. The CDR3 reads CASSPRSRANLATDTQYF. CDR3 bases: TGTGCCAGCAGCCCCCGAAGCCGTGCAAACCTGGCCACAGATACGCAGTATTTT. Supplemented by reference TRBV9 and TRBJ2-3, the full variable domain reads DSGVTQTPKHLITATGQRVTLRCSPRSGDLSVYWYQQSLDQGLQFLIQYYNGEERAKGNILERFSAQQFPDLHSELNLSSLELGDSALYFCASSPRSRANLATDTQYFGPGTRLTVL.

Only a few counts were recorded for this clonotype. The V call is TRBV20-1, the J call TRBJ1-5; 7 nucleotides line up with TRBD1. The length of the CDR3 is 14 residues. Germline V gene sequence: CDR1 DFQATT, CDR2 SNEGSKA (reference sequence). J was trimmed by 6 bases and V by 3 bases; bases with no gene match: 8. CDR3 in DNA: TGCAGTGCTAGTCCCCCGGCAGGGGGTCAGCCCCAGCATTTT. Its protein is CSASPPAGGQPQHF.

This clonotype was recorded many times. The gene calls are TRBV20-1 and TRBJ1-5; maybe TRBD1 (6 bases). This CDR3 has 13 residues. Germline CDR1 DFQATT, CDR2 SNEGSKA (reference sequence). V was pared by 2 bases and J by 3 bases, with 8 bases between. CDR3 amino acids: CSARTGNNQPQHF. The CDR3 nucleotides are TGCAGTGCTAGAACAGGGAACAATCAGCCCCAGCATTTT.

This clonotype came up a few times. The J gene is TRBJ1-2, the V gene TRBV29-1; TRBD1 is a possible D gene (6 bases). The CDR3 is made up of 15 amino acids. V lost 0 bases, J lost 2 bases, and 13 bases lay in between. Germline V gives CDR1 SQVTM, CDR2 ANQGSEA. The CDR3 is CSVEEARGPNYGYTF. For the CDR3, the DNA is TGCAGCGTTGAAGAAGCCAGGGGACCCAACTATGGCTACACCTTC.

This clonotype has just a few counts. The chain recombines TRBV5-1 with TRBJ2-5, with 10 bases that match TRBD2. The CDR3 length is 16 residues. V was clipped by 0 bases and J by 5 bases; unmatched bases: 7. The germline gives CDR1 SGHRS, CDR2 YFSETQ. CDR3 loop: CASSLGASGSTETQYF. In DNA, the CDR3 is TGCGCCAGCAGCTTGGGAGCTAGCGGGAGTACCGAGACCCAGTACTTC.

The CDR3 spells CASSLSSRNTGELFF. CDR3 sequence (DNA): TGTGCCAGCAGCTTATCGTCAAGGAACACCGGGGAGCTGTTTTTT. The chain combines TRBV7-3 with TRBJ2-2; no reliable D call. Germline CDR1 and CDR2: SGHTA and FQGTGA. The CDR3 runs to 15 residues. Trimming cost V 2 bases and J 1 base, with 8 bases left between them.

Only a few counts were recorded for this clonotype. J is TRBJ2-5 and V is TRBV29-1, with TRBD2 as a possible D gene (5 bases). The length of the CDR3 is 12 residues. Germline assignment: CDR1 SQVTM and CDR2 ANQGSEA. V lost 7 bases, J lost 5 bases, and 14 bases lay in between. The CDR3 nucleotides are TGCAGCGCCGAAGGCGGGTACGAGACCCAGTACTTC. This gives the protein CSAEGGYETQYF.

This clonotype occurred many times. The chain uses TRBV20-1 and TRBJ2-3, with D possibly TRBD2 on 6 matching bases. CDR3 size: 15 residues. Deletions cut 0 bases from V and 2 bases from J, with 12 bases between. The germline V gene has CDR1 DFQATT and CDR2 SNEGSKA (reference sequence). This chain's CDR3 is CSARDRGLITDTQYF. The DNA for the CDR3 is TGCAGTGCTAGAGATCGAGGACTAATCACAGATACGCAGTATTTT.

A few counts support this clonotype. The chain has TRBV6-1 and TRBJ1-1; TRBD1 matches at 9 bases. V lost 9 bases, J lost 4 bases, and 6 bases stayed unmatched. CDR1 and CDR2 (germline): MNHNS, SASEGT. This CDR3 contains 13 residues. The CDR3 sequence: CASRKTGGTEAFF. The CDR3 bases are TGTGCCAGTAGGAAGACAGGGGGCACTGAAGCTTTCTTT.

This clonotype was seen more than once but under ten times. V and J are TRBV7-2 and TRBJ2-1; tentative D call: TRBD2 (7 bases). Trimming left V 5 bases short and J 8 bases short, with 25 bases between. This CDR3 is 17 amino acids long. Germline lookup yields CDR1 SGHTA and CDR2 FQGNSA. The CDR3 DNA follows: TGTGCCAGCAGCGCCCGGACTAGGTGGGGGGGCACTCATGAGCAGTTCTTC. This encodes CASSARTRWGGTHEQFF. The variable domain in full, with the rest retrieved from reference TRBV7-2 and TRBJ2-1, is GAGVSQSPSNKVTEKGKDVELRCDPISGHTALYWYRQSLGQGLEFLIYFQGNSAPDKSGLPSDRFSAERTGGSVSTLTIQRTQQEDSAVYLCASSARTRWGGTHEQFFGPGTRLTVL.

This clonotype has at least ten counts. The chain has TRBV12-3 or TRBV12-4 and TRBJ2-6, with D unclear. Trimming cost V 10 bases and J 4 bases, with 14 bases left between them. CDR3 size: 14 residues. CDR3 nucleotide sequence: TGTGCCACCATAAGGGTTTCCGGGGCCAACGTCCTGACTTTC. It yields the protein CATIRVSGANVLTF.

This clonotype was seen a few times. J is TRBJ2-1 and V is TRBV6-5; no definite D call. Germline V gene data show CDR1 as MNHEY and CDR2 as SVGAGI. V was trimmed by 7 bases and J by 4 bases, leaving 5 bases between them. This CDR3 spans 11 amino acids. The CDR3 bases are TGTGCCAGCAAAAGATACAATGAGCAGTTCTTC. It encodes CASKRYNEQFF.

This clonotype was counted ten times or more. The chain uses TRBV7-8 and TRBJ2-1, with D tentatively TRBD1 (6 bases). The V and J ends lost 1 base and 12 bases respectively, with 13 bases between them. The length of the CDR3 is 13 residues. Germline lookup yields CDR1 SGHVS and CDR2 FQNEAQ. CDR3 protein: CASSLVQGSGQFF. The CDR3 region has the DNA TGTGCCAGCAGCTTAGTACAGGGCTCTGGGCAGTTCTTC.

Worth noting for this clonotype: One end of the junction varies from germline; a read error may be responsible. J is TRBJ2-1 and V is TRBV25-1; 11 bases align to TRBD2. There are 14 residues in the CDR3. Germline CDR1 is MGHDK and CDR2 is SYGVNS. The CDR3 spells CVSRLAGGPNEQFF. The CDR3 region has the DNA TGTGTCAGCAGATTAGCGGGAGGGCCCAATGAGCAGTTCTTC.

In DNA form, the CDR3 reads TGTGCCAGCAGCCGCGAAGGGGGGAGCTCCTACAATGAGCAGTTCTTC. Encoded protein: CASSREGGSSYNEQFF. The rearrangement joins TRBV7-6 to TRBJ2-1; perhaps D is TRBD1 or TRBD2 (6 bases each). Trimming shortened V by 5 bases and J by 0 bases, and 14 bases separated the two germline ends. The CDR3 has 16 residues. CDR1 is SGHVS and CDR2 is FNYEAQ in the germline V gene.

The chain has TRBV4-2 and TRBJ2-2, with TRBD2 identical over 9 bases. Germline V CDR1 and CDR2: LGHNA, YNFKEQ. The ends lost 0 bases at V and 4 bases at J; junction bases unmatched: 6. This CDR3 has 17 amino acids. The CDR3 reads CASSQEIAGVITGELFF. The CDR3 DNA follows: TGTGCCAGCAGCCAAGAAATAGCGGGGGTGATCACCGGGGAGCTGTTTTTT.

The CDR3, as DNA: TGCGCCAGCAGCCCGCCGGGACCCTTGGGCACAGATACGCAGTATTTT. Amino acid sequence: CASSPPGPLGTDTQYF. The rearrangement uses TRBV5-1 and TRBJ2-3; D tentatively reads TRBD1 or TRBD2 (5 bases each). The germline gives CDR1 SGHRS, CDR2 YFSETQ. The length of the CDR3 is 16 residues. Trimming shortened V by 4 bases and J by 1 base, and 16 bases separated the two germline ends. Complete variable domain (other parts from reference TRBV5-1 and TRBJ2-3): KAGVTQTPRYLIKTRGQQVTLSCSPISGHRSVSWYQQTPGQGLQFLFEYFSETQRNKGNFPGRFSGRQFSNSRSEMNVSTLELGDSALYLCASSPPGPLGTDTQYFGPGTRLTVL.

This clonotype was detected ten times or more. The CDR3 loop reads CASSPTVNEQFF. Here the CDR3 DNA reads TGTGCCAGCAGCCCGACAGTCAATGAGCAGTTCTTC. The rearrangement uses TRBV5-5 and TRBJ2-1; tentative D call: TRBD1 (5 bases). Trimming took off 4 bases at V and 6 bases at J, with 8 bases between the two ends. There are 12 residues in the CDR3. Germline CDR1 and CDR2: SGHKS and YYEKEE (reference sequence).

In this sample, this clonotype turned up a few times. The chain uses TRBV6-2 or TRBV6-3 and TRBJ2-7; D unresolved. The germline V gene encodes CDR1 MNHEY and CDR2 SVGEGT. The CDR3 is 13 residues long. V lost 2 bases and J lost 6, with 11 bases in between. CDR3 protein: CASSYTPRSEQYF. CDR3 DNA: TGTGCCAGCAGTTACACGCCTCGGAGCGAGCAGTACTTC.

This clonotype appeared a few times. CDR3 protein: CATSRDFGQYNEQFF. CDR3 nucleotide sequence: TGTGCCACCAGCAGAGATTTTGGGCAGTACAATGAGCAGTTCTTC. This rearrangement joins TRBV15 to TRBJ2-1, with unresolved D. V gave up 0 bases and J gave up 4 bases, with 10 bases separating them. Germline CDR1 LNHNV, CDR2 YYDKDF (reference sequence). The CDR3 loop spans 15 amino acids. The full variable domain, in which reference TRBV15 and TRBJ2-1 provide the parts outside the CDR3, is DAMVIQNPRYQVTQFGKPVTLSCSQTLNHNVMYWYQQKSSQAPKLLFHYYDKDFNNEADTPDNFQSRRPNTSFCFLDIRSPGLGDTAMYLCATSRDFGQYNEQFFGPGTRLTVL.

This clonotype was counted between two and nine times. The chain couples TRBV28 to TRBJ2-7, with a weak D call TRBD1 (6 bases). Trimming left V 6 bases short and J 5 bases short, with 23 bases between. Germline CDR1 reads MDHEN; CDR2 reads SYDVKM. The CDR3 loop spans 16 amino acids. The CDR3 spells CASRTPPGQGLDEQYF. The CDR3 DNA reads TGTGCCAGCAGGACTCCTCCAGGGCAGGGGTTGGACGAGCAGTACTTC. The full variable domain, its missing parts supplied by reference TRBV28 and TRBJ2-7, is DVKVTQSSRYLVKRTGEKVFLECVQDMDHENMFWYRQDPGLGLRLIYFSYDVKMKEKGDIPEGYSVSREKKERFSLILESASTNQTSMYLCASRTPPGQGLDEQYFGPGTRLTVT.

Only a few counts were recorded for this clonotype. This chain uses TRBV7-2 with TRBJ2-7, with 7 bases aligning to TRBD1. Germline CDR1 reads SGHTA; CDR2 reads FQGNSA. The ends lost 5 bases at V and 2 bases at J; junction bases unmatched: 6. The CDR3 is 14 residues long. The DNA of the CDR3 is TGTGCCAGCAGCCCGAACAGGGGAACCTACGAGCAGTACTTC. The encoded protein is CASSPNRGTYEQYF.

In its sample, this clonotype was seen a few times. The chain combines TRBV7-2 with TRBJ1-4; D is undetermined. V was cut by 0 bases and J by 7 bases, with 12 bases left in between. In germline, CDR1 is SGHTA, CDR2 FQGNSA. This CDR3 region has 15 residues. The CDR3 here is CASSLAPGKGEKLFF. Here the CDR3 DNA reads TGTGCCAGCAGCTTAGCGCCGGGGAAAGGTGAAAAACTGTTTTTT. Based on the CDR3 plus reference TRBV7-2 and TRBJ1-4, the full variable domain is GAGVSQSPSNKVTEKGKDVELRCDPISGHTALYWYRQSLGQGLEFLIYFQGNSAPDKSGLPSDRFSAERTGGSVSTLTIQRTQQEDSAVYLCASSLAPGKGEKLFFGSGTQLSVL.